The clone carrying this TCR beta chain was seen a handful of times. The antigen is undetermined. The data derive from a study of T cell repertoires in cytomegalovirus infection. Study findings and constraints: Cumulated frequencies of public TCR beta families served to identify carriers of CMV plus the relevant HLA.

Each CDR3 protein gets one entry after TCRdb re-called the reads with MiXCR. The sample contains a few hundred thousand distinct CDR3 sequences, approximately 9.5% of which appear only once. Input material: PBMCs. The TCR sequence derives from a human donor in good health (CMV status not recorded). Some clones in this sample may be carry-over from other donors' samples.

CDR3 amino acids: CASSLAGTGGEQYF. CDR3 sequence (DNA): TGTGCCAGTTCTCTCGCCGGGACAGGGGGCGAGCAGTACTTC. The chain has TRBV28 and TRBJ2-7; TRBD1 matches 11 bases. This CDR3 has 14 amino acids. Germline CDR1 MDHEN, CDR2 SYDVKM. V was clipped by 9 bases and J by 6 bases; unmatched bases: 10.